The 10 T cell receptor beta chains below all came from one sample that was sequenced in a study of blood T cell repertoires in COVID-19. Sequenced by immunoSEQ multiplex PCR; TCRdb stores in-frame clones only, minus some. The sample shows around 100,000 clones, around 90% of them seen only once. Specimen: peripheral blood. Source of these receptors: a woman in her 50s with COVID-19, enrolled during active disease.

This chain joins TRBV6-5 and TRBJ2-5; a possible D gene is TRBD2 (6 bases). The CDR3 is 11 amino acids. Trimming pared 9 bases from V and 4 bases from J, leaving 9 bases between. Germline V gene sequence: CDR1 MNHEY, CDR2 SVGAGI. In nucleotides, the CDR3 is TGTGCCAGTAGGAGGGGAGAGACCCAGTACTTC. This gives the protein CASRRGETQYF.

This CDR3 reads CASSSITGVGAQETQYF. DNA for the CDR3: TGTGCCAGCAGTTCCATTACAGGGGTAGGGGCACAAGAGACCCAGTACTTC. V usage is TRBV6-2 or TRBV6-3 and J usage is TRBJ2-5, with 7 bases fitting TRBD1. V trimming: 4 bases; J trimming: 2 bases; junction bases outside the gene matches: 13. Germline V lookup: CDR1 MNHEY, CDR2 SVGEGT. CDR3 length equals 17 residues.

The CDR3 loop reads CASSQAGGTLHF. The CDR3 region has the DNA TGTGCCAGCAGCCAAGCTGGGGGCACCCTCCACTTT. The chain employs TRBV3-1 (or the pseudogene TRBV3-2) and TRBJ1-6; TRBD1 is a possible D gene (6 bases). The V end lost 1 base, the J end lost 14 bases, and 9 bases lay between the germline ends. This CDR3 is built from 12 residues. Germline V CDR1 and CDR2: LGHDT, YNNKEL (reference sequence).

The V and J genes are TRBV30 and TRBJ1-1, with D perhaps matching TRBD1 (5 bases). In germline, CDR1 is GTSNPN, CDR2 SVGIG (reference sequence). This CDR3 comprises 11 residues. V was pared by 2 bases and J by 11 bases, with 12 bases between. The CDR3 spells CAWSSGGSAFF. DNA of the CDR3: TGTGCCTGGAGTTCGGGGGGATCGGCTTTCTTT.

The V gene is TRBV7-2, the J gene TRBJ1-4, with D tentatively TRBD1 (5 bases). The germline V gene has CDR1 SGHTA and CDR2 FQGNSA. The CDR3 has 15 amino acids. Trimming removed 3 bases from V and 3 bases from J, with 11 bases in between. CDR3 nucleotides: TGTGCCAGCAGCTTCCAGGGAGGGGCTAATGAAAAACTGTTTTTT. Translating gives CASSFQGGANEKLFF.

This chain links TRBV7-6 with TRBJ2-7, with TRBD2 as a possible D gene (7 bases). Germline assignment: CDR1 SGHVS and CDR2 FNYEAQ. Trimming shortened V by 1 base and J by 0 bases, and 13 bases separated the two germline ends. The CDR3 consists of 16 residues. This CDR3 is CASSLGARGRSYEQYF. As DNA, the CDR3 is TGTGCCAGCAGCTTAGGGGCGCGGGGGCGCTCCTACGAGCAGTACTTC.

The gene calls are TRBV24-1 and TRBJ1-1; 7 bases match TRBD1. The CDR3 totals 15 residues. The germline CDR1 and CDR2 sequences are KGHDR and SFDVKD. V was pared by 7 bases and J by 1 base, with 8 bases of the junction left unmatched. For the CDR3, the DNA is TGTGCCACCAGGGGGGCGGACAGGAAGAACACTGAAGCTTTCTTT. This sequence encodes CATRGADRKNTEAFF.

The chain couples TRBV7-3 to TRBJ1-2; 9 bases agree with TRBD1. The CDR3 is made up of 14 amino acids. With V trimmed by 4 bases and J by 8 bases, 8 bases remained unmatched. CDR1 is SGHTA and CDR2 is FQGTGA in the germline V gene. CDR3 residues: CASSSQGAGAGYTF. The CDR3 DNA follows: TGTGCCAGCAGCTCACAGGGGGCAGGGGCGGGCTACACCTTC.

This clone has only one observation. The V call is TRBV3-1 (or the pseudogene TRBV3-2), the J call TRBJ2-7, with 9 nucleotides matching TRBD1. V trimming: 4 bases; J trimming: 7 bases; junction bases outside the gene matches: 11. Germline assignment: CDR1 LGHDT and CDR2 YNNKEL (reference sequence). The CDR3 spans 15 residues. The CDR3, as DNA: TGTGCCAGCAGCCTTCGATCGGGACAGGGAACGGAGCAGTACTTC. Residues: CASSLRSGQGTEQYF.

The rearrangement uses TRBV20-1 and TRBJ2-6, with 9 bases that match TRBD2. The CDR3 extends over 16 amino acids. Trimming cost V 3 bases and J 1 base; bases outside gene matches: 4. In germline, CDR1 is DFQATT, CDR2 SNEGSKA (reference sequence). CDR3 protein: CSASQRGVSGANVLTF. The CDR3 bases are TGCAGTGCTAGTCAGCGGGGGGTATCTGGGGCCAACGTCCTGACTTTC.